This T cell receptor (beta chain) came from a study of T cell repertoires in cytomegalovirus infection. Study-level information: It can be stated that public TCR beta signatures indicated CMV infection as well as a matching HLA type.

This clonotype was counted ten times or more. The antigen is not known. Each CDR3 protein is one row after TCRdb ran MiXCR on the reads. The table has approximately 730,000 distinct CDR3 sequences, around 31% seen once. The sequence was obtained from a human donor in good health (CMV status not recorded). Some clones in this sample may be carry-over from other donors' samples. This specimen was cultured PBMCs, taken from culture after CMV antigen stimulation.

CDR3 nucleotide sequence: TGTGCCAGCAGCTTGGTGGGACTCGGGGCAGATACGCAGTATTTT. This encodes CASSLVGLGADTQYF. The V gene is TRBV7-2, the J gene TRBJ2-3; tentatively, D is TRBD2 (6 bases). The CDR3 has 15 residues. CDR1 is SGHTA and CDR2 is FQGNSA in the germline V gene. The germline V and J ends were trimmed by 3 bases and 4 bases, with 14 bases remaining between them. The variable domain in full, with the rest retrieved from reference TRBV7-2 and TRBJ2-3, is GAGVSQSPSNKVTEKGKDVELRCDPISGHTALYWYRQSLGQGLEFLIYFQGNSAPDKSGLPSDRFSAERTGGSVSTLTIQRTQQEDSAVYLCASSLVGLGADTQYFGPGTRLTVL.